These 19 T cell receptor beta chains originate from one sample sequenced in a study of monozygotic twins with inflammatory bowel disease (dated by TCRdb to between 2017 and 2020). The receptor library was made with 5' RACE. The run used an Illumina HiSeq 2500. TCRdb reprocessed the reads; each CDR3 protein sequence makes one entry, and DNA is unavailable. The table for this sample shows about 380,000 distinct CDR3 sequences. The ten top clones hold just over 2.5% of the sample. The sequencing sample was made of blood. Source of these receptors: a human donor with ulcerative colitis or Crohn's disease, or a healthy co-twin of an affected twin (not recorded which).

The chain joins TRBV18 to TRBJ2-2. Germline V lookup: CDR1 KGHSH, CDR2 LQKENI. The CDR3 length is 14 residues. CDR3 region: CASSPLSLTGELFF. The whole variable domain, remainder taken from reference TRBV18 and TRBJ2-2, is NAGVMQNPRHLVRRRGQEARLRCSPMKGHSHVYWYRQLPEEGLKFMVYLQKENIIDESGMPKERFSAEFPKEGPSILRIQQVVRGDSAAYFCASSPLSLTGELFFGEGSRLTVL.

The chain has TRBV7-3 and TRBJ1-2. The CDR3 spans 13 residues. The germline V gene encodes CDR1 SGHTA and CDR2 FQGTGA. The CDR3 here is CASSLGANYGYTF.

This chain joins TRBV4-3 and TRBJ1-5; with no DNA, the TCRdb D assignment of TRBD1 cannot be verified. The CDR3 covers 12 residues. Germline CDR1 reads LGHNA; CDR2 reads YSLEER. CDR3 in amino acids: CASGTGTQPQHF.

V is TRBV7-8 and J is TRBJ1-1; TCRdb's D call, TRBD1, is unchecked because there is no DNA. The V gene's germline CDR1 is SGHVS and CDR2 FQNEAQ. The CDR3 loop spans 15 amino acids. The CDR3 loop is CASSSRQGDNTEAFF.

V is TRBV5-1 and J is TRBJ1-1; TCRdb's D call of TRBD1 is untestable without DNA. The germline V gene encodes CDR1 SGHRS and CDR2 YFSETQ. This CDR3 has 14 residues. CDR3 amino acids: CASSRDSTNTEAFF.

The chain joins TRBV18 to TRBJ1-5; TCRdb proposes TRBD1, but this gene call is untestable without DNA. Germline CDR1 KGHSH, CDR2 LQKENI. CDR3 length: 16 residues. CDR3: CASSRTGGNSNQPQHF.

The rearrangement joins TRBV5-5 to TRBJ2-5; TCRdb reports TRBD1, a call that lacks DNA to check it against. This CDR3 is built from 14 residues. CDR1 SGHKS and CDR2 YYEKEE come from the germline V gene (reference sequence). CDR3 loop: CASSFGTGKETQYF.

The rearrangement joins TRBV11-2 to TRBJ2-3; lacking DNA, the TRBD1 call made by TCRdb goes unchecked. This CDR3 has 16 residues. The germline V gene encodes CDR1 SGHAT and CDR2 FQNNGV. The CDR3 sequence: CASSSLVAGVVDTQYF.

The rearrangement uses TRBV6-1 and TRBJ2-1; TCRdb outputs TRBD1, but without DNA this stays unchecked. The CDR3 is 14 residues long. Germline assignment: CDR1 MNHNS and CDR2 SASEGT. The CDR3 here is CASSPGQGMVEQFF.

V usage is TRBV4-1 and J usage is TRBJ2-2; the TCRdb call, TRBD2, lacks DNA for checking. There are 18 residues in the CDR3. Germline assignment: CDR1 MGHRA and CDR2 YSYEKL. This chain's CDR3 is CASSQAGLAGGYTGELFF.

The CDR3 sequence is CASSLRDGVGELFF. The rearrangement joins TRBV7-9 to TRBJ2-2; TCRdb selects TRBD2, and the lack of DNA leaves this call unchecked. Germline assignment: CDR1 SEHNR and CDR2 FQNEAQ (reference sequence). CDR3 length: 14 residues.

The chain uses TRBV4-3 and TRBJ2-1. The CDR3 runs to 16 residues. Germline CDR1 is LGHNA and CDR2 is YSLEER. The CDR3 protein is CASSRTKGIQGNEQFF.

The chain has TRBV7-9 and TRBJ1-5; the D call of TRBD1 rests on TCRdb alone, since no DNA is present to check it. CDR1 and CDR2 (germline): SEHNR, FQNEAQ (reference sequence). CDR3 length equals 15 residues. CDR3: CASSLTGEYNQPQHF. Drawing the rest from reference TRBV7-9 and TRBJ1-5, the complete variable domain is DTGVSQNPRHKITKRGQNVTFRCDPISEHNRLYWYRQTLGQGPEFLTYFQNEAQLEKSRLLSDRFSAERPKGSFSTLEIQRTEQGDSAMYLCASSLTGEYNQPQHFGDGTRLSIL.

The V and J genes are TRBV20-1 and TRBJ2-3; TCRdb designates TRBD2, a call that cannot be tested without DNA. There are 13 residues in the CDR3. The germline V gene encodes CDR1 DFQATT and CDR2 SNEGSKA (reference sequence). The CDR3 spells CSARSAPTDTQYF.

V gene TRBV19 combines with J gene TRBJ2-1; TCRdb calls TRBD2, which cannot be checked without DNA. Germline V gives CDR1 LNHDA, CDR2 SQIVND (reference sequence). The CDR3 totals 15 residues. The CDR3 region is CASRKGTSGGPRQFF.

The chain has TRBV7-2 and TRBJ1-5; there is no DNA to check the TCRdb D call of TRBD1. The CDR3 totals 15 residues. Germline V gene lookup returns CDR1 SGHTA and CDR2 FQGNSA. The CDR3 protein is CASSPGDRVNQPQHF.

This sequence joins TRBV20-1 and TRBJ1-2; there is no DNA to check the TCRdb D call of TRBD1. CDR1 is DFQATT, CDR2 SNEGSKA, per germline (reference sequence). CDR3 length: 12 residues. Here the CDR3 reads CSALRGGGGYTF.

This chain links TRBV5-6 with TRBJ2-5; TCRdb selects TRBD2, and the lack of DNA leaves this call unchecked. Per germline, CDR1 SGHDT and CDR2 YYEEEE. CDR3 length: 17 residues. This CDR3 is CASSLKRLAGGQETQYF.

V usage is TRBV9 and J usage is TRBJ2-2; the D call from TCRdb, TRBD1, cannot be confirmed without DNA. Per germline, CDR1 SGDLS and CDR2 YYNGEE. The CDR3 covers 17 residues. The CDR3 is CASSGSTGSPDTGELFF.